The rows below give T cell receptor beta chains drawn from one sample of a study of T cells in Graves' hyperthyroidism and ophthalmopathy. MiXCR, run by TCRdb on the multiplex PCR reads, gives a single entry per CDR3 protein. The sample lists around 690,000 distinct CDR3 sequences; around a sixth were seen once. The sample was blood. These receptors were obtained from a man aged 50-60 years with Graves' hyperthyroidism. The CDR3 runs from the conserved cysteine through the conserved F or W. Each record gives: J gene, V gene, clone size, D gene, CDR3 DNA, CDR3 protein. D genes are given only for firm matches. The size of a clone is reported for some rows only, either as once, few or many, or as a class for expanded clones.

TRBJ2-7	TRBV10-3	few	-	TGTGCCATCAGGTCGACAGCAAGCTCCTACGAGCAGTACTTC	CAIRSTASSYEQYF
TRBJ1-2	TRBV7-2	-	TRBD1	TGTGCCAGCAGCTCTAGACAGGGGGCATATGGCTACACCTTC	CASSSRQGAYGYTF
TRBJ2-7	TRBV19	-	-	TGTGCCAGTACCCCGGAGGAGTCCTACGAGCAGTACTTC	CASTPEESYEQYF
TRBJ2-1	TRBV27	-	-	TGTGTCAGCAGTTTAGGAGTTACCCACAATGAGCAGTTCTTC	CVSSLGVTHNEQFF
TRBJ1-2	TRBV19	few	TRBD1	TGTGCCAGTAGTGCTGCAGGGGGGTATGGCTACACCTTC	CASSAAGGYGYTF
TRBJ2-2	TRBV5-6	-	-	TGTGCCAGCAGCCTGTGGGGACTTAACACCGGGGAGCTGTTTTTT	CASSLWGLNTGELFF
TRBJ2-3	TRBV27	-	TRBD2	TGTGCCAGCAGCCGCGGGACTAGCGGGAGTTCGGATACGCAGTATTTT	CASSRGTSGSSDTQYF
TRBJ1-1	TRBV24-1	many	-	TGTGCCACCAGTGATTGGCCTTTTAAAGAAGCTTTCTTT	CATSDWPFKEAFF
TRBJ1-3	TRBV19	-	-	TGTGCCAGTAGTCGTGTGGGGGTCCTCTCTGGAAACACCATATATTTT	CASSRVGVLSGNTIYF
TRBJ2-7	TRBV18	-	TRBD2	TGTGCCAGCCCACCGGGGACTAGCTCTTCCTACGAGCAGTACTTC	CASPPGTSSSYEQYF
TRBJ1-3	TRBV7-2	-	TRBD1	TGTGCCAGCAGCTTAGCTAAACAACAGGGGTTCGGAAACACCATATATTTT	CASSLAKQQGFGNTIYF
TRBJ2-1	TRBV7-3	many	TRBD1	TGTGCCAGCAGCCCCCAAAGGGACAGGGTATACAATGAGCAGTTCTTC	CASSPQRDRVYNEQFF
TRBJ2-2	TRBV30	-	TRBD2	TGTGCCTGGCTAGCGGGAACTAACACCGGGGAGCTGTTTTTT	CAWLAGTNTGELFF
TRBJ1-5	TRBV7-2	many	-	TGTGCCAGCAGCATTTCCCGGGACCCGGGGCAGCCCCAGCATTTT	CASSISRDPGQPQHF
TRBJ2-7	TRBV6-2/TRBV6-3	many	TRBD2	TGTGCCAGCAGTTATATTTTACTAGCGGGAGAGTCCTACGAGCAGTACTTC	CASSYILLAGESYEQYF
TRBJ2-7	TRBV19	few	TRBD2	TGTGCCAGTAGTTTTCGATCGGGACTAGCGGGAGTTCGCGAGCAGTACTTC	CASSFRSGLAGVREQYF
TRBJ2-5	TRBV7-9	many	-	TGTGCCAGCAGCAATACCGGGACTCACCAAGAGACCCAGTACTTC	CASSNTGTHQETQYF
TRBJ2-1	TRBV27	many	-	TGTGCCAGCAGTTTAGGGACCGGGGCCCCTAGCTCCTACAATGAGCAGTTCTTC	CASSLGTGAPSSYNEQFF
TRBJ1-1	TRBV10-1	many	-	TGCGCCAGCAGTGAGTCGCCAGGGGCGAACACTGAAGCTTTCTTT	CASSESPGANTEAFF
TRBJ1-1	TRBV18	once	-	TGTGCCAGCTCACCTGTGGGGCAGGGAAACACTGAAGCTTTCTTT	CASSPVGQGNTEAFF
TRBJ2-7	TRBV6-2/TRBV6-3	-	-	TGTGCCAGCAGTTACTGGACCCAGGGAAGCTCCTACGAGCAGTACTTC	CASSYWTQGSSYEQYF